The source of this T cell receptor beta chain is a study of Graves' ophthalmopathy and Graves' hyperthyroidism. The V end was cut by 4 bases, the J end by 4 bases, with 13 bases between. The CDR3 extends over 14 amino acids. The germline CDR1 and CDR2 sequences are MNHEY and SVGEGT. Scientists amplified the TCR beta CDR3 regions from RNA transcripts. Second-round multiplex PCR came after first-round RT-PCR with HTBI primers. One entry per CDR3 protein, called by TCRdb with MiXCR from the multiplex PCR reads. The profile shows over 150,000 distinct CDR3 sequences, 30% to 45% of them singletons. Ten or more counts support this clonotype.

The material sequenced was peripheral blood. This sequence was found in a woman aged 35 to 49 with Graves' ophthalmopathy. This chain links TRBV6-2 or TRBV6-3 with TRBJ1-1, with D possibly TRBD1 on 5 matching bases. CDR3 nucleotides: TGTGCCAGCAGTTCCTCGACAGTGGGCACTGAAGCTTTCTTT. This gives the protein CASSSSTVGTEAFF.